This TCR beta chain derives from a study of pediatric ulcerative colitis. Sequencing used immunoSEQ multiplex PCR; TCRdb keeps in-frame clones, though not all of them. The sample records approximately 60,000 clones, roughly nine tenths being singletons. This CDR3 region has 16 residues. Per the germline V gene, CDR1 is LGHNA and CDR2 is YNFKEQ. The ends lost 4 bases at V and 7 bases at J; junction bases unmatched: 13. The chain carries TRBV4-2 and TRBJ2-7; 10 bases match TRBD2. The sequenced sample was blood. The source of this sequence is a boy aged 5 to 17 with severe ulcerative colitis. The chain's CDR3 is CASSPGPLAGVNEQYF. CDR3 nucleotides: TGTGCCAGCAGCCCGGGACCGCTAGCGGGAGTTAATGAGCAGTACTTC.